One and the same sample provided the 21 T cell receptor beta chains below, sequenced in a study of blood T cell repertoires in COVID-19. Sequenced by immunoSEQ multiplex PCR; TCRdb stores in-frame clones only, minus some. The sample lists more than 95,000 clones; about nine tenths were seen once. Sequencing was done on a sample of peripheral blood. The receptors come from an elderly woman in a cohort sampled during active COVID-19.

This clone was observed a few times. The CDR3 here is CASSPLGTGGEQYF. CDR3 coding DNA: TGTGCCAGCTCACCACTGGGGACAGGGGGAGAGCAGTACTTC. The chain links TRBV18 to TRBJ2-7; 11 nucleotides line up with TRBD1. Germline-derived CDR1 and CDR2 are KGHSH and LQKENI. With V trimmed by 1 base and J by 7 bases, 3 bases remained unmatched. The CDR3 loop spans 14 amino acids.

The chain has TRBV7-2 and TRBJ1-4, with D maybe TRBD1 (6 bases). This CDR3 spans 14 amino acids. Germline V gene sequence: CDR1 SGHTA, CDR2 FQGNSA. V lost 8 bases and J lost 6, with 16 bases in between. CDR3 residues: CASGGGRGYEKLFF. CDR3 in DNA: TGTGCCAGCGGGGGCGGTAGGGGGTATGAAAAACTGTTTTTT.

The chain couples TRBV24-1 to TRBJ2-1; a weak D match, TRBD2 (6 bases). The CDR3 is made up of 15 amino acids. Germline CDR1 KGHDR, CDR2 SFDVKD. V was trimmed by 2 bases and J by 10 bases, leaving 17 bases between them. CDR3 coding DNA: TGTGCCACCAGTGATTCTGGGACTTCTGGGTTCGAGCAGTTCTTC. As protein: CATSDSGTSGFEQFF.

The chain's CDR3 is CASQALAEQYF. The CDR3 nucleotides read TGTGCCAGCCAGGCGTTAGCGGAGCAGTACTTC. The chain is built from TRBV2 and TRBJ2-7, with D maybe TRBD2 (5 bases). Trimming removed 8 bases at V and 7 bases at J, with 12 bases between. The CDR3 totals 11 residues. The germline V gene has CDR1 SNHLY and CDR2 FYNNEI. The full variable domain, in which reference TRBV2 and TRBJ2-7 provide the parts outside the CDR3, is EPEVTQTPSHQVTQMGQEVILRCVPISNHLYFYWYRQILGQKVEFLVSFYNNEISEKSEIFDDQFSVERPDGSNFTLKIRSTKLEDSAMYFCASQALAEQYFGPGTRLTVT.

V is TRBV6-1 and J is TRBJ1-4; D remains unclear. Germline V gene sequence: CDR1 MNHNS, CDR2 SASEGT. Trimming took 2 bases from V and 11 from J, leaving 6 bases between them. This CDR3 is 11 amino acids long. Written as DNA, the CDR3 is TGTGCCAGCAGTGAAAACGGGAAACTGTTTTTT. It codes for CASSENGKLFF.

V usage is TRBV15 and J usage is TRBJ1-1; D possibly corresponds to TRBD1 (5 bases). V lost 6 bases and J lost 4, with 9 bases in between. Germline-derived CDR1 and CDR2 are LNHNV and YYDKDF (reference sequence). The CDR3 consists of 12 residues. The CDR3 nucleotides are TGTGCCACCAGACGTCAGGGCACTGAAGCTTTCTTT. It encodes CATRRQGTEAFF.

V is TRBV12-2 and J is TRBJ2-1; the listed D gene, TRBD1, was not tested against the DNA. TRBV12-2 is marked as a pseudogene. The CDR3 is 18 residues long. The CDR3 is CASRLMGRWDSSYNEQFF. CDR3 in DNA: TGTGCAAGTCGCTTAATGGGTCGGTGGGACAGCTCCTACAATGAGCAGTTCTTC.

This chain uses TRBV5-1 with TRBJ1-1; TRBD1 agrees at 9 bases. The CDR3 contains 15 residues. V shed 3 bases, J shed 0 bases, and the junction held 3 bases outside the gene matches. Germline CDR1 SGHRS, CDR2 YFSETQ. DNA for the CDR3: TGCGCCAGCAGCTCCGGGACAGGGATGAACACTGAAGCTTTCTTT. Translating it yields CASSSGTGMNTEAFF.

This chain uses TRBV3-1 (or the pseudogene TRBV3-2) with TRBJ2-5; D unresolved. The CDR3 is made up of 15 amino acids. V lost 1 base and J 1 base, leaving 10 bases between the germline ends. Germline CDR1 and CDR2: LGHDT and YNNKEL (reference sequence). The CDR3 loop reads CASSQGVSGQETQYF. DNA of the CDR3: TGTGCCAGCAGCCAAGGCGTCTCTGGCCAAGAGACCCAGTACTTC.

This chain uses TRBV15 with TRBJ1-2, with D perhaps TRBD1 (5 bases). The ends were cut back, 0 bases at V and 8 bases at J, with 7 bases in the middle. The CDR3 loop spans 12 amino acids. The germline CDR1 and CDR2 sequences are LNHNV and YYDKDF (reference sequence). The CDR3 coding sequence is TGTGCCACCAGCAGAGAGGGGCTGGGCTACACCTTC. Its protein product is CATSREGLGYTF.

The chain uses TRBV9 and TRBJ2-1; TRBD2 agrees at 10 bases. The CDR3 is made up of 17 amino acids. V trimming: 3 bases; J trimming: 8 bases; junction bases outside the gene matches: 14. Germline V gene sequence: CDR1 SGDLS, CDR2 YYNGEE. CDR3: CASSGNPGGLAGDEQFF. CDR3 DNA: TGTGCCAGCAGCGGCAACCCTGGAGGGCTAGCGGGAGATGAGCAGTTCTTC. Full variable domain (missing parts from reference TRBV9 and TRBJ2-1): DSGVTQTPKHLITATGQRVTLRCSPRSGDLSVYWYQQSLDQGLQFLIQYYNGEERAKGNILERFSAQQFPDLHSELNLSSLELGDSALYFCASSGNPGGLAGDEQFFGPGTRLTVL.

V usage is TRBV7-6 and J usage is TRBJ2-1; 9 bases map to TRBD2. Per germline, CDR1 SGHVS and CDR2 FNYEAQ. The CDR3 runs 16 residues. The ends lost 4 bases at V and 3 bases at J; junction bases unmatched: 7. The CDR3 region has the DNA TGTGCCAGCAGCTCCGAGACTAGCGGAATCTACAATGAGCAGTTCTTC. This codes for CASSSETSGIYNEQFF.

The chain links TRBV23-1 to TRBJ2-2; possible D gene TRBD1, 5 bases. TRBV23-1 counts as an open reading frame of uncertain function. The CDR3 has 17 residues. Between the trimmed V and J ends, which lost 3 bases and 1 base, there was a span of 15 bases. CDR3: CASSQSQGSENTGELFF. CDR3 DNA sequence: TGCGCCAGCAGTCAGTCTCAGGGATCGGAGAACACCGGGGAGCTGTTTTTT.

The V call is TRBV28, the J call TRBJ1-2; possible D gene TRBD1, 6 bases. Germline values: CDR1 MDHEN, CDR2 SYDVKM. CDR3 size: 15 residues. V was shortened by 2 bases and J by 8 bases, with 18 bases between the two germline ends. The CDR3 reads CASSLTLAGALGYTF. CDR3 coding DNA: TGTGCCAGCAGTTTAACCTTGGCAGGGGCCTTAGGCTACACCTTC.

V usage is TRBV11-2 and J usage is TRBJ2-2; D is unclear. Germline loops: CDR1 SGHAT, CDR2 FQNNGV. With 6 bases removed from V and 1 base from J, the gap between germline ends came to 12 bases. The CDR3 is made up of 15 amino acids. This CDR3 is CASRPLSRNTGELFF. CDR3 nucleotides: TGTGCCAGCAGACCCCTCTCCAGGAACACCGGGGAGCTGTTTTTT.

The chain is built from TRBV5-1 and TRBJ2-3, with D possibly being TRBD2 (6 bases). With 4 bases removed from V and 2 bases from J, the gap between germline ends came to 11 bases. The germline gives CDR1 SGHRS, CDR2 YFSETQ. The length of the CDR3 is 14 residues. The CDR3 loop reads CASSLGSFTDTQYF. The DNA for the CDR3 is TGCGCCAGCAGCCTCGGGAGTTTCACAGATACGCAGTATTTT.

The V and J genes are TRBV11-2 and TRBJ2-1; D perhaps matches TRBD2 (5 bases). V was cut by 3 bases and J by 2 bases, with 11 bases left in between. Germline V gene sequence: CDR1 SGHAT, CDR2 FQNNGV. The CDR3 loop spans 15 amino acids. The CDR3 DNA reads as TGTGCCAGCAGCTTGATGGACTTGACCTACAATGAGCAGTTCTTC. Translated: CASSLMDLTYNEQFF.

This chain connects TRBV4-2 to TRBJ2-1, with TRBD2 identical over 10 bases. After removal of 1 base from V and 4 bases from J, the junction contained 13 bases not matched to a gene. This CDR3 spans 19 amino acids. Germline CDR1 LGHNA, CDR2 YNFKEQ. The CDR3 region is CASSQALAALAGHYNEQFF. The CDR3 bases are TGTGCCAGCAGCCAAGCACTGGCTGCACTAGCGGGACATTACAATGAGCAGTTCTTC.

The chain carries TRBV6-5 and TRBJ1-5, with 7 bases aligning to TRBD1. The germline V gene has CDR1 MNHEY and CDR2 SVGAGI. The CDR3 contains 13 residues. J was trimmed by 6 bases and V by 6 bases; bases with no gene match: 5. CDR3 in DNA: TGTGCCAGCAGCGACAGGGTTTTTCAGCCCCAGCATTTT. The encoded protein is CASSDRVFQPQHF.

This clone was recorded only once. The rearrangement uses TRBV6-1 and TRBJ2-1, with 8 bases that match TRBD2. V lost 2 bases, J lost 15 bases, and 15 bases stayed unmatched. The CDR3 covers 15 residues. Germline CDR1 reads MNHNS; CDR2 reads SASEGT. The CDR3 loop reads CASSEITASGGVVFF. Written as DNA, the CDR3 is TGTGCCAGCAGTGAAATTACAGCTTCGGGGGGGGTTGTGTTCTTC.

The chain combines TRBV12-3 or TRBV12-4 with TRBJ2-3; TRBD2 agrees at 7 bases. The junction had 9 bases not matched to a gene; V was cut back by 8 bases and J by 10 bases. The CDR3 extends over 12 amino acids. CDR3 sequence (DNA): TGTGCCAGCGGTACGTCAGGACTAGCGCAGTATTTT. It yields the protein CASGTSGLAQYF.